Sequencing of this T cell receptor (beta chain) was carried out in a study of cytomegalovirus exposure and HLA in healthy donors. PCR employed 60 Vbeta and 13 Jbeta primers. Original processing notes: A later analysis tallied tens of millions of unique TCR beta chains, approximately 10 million of them shared. The protocol was immunoSEQ multiplex PCR, while the TCRdb copy is restricted to in-frame clones and leaves out a portion. D and trimming come from the DNA, and the V and J calls and clone size come from that table. The sample table sets out 60,000 to 70,000 clones. The V and J ends lost 2 bases and 4 bases respectively, with 15 bases between them. Germline CDR1 and CDR2: SGHDT and YYEEEE. The CDR3 has 15 residues.

Sequenced sample: PBMCs. The source is a boy aged 5-17 years in good health and CMV-seronegative. The chain recombines TRBV5-6 with TRBJ1-1; unclear D gene. The CDR3 DNA is TGTGCCAGCAGCTTAGGAACGGGTTTTGTCACTGAAGCTTTCTTT. Translation gives CASSLGTGFVTEAFF.